Following are 7 T cell receptor beta chains from one sample sequenced in a study of OX40 agonist ivuxolimab in advanced cancers. The method was immunoSEQ multiplex PCR; TCRdb's version includes in-frame clones alone and lacks a portion of them. Of tens of thousands of clones listed, roughly 89% are singletons. Sequencing used CD4+ or CD8+ T cells sorted from blood, obtained in a trial of the OX40 agonist ivuxolimab. The receptors derive from an adult with an advanced solid tumor such as melanoma, head and neck, liver or kidney cancer.

The rearrangement uses TRBV28 and TRBJ2-7, with unresolved D. Deletions cut 4 bases from V and 0 bases from J, with 7 bases between. CDR1 MDHEN and CDR2 SYDVKM come from the germline V gene. This CDR3 has 13 residues. The chain's CDR3 is CASSSPASYEQYF. In DNA form, the CDR3 reads TGTGCCAGCAGTTCGCCGGCCTCCTACGAGCAGTACTTC.

The chain joins TRBV19 to TRBJ1-5; 7 positions match TRBD1. The germline V gene encodes CDR1 LNHDA and CDR2 SQIVND (reference sequence). Trimming took 5 bases from V and 7 from J; bases not matched to a gene: 11. The CDR3 length is 15 residues. The CDR3 sequence is CASSSSRGLRQPQHF. The CDR3 coding sequence is TGTGCCAGTAGTTCGTCGAGGGGGCTCCGCCAGCCCCAGCATTTT.

V is TRBV7-9 and J is TRBJ2-3; 7 bases agree with TRBD1. This CDR3 region has 14 residues. From germline, CDR1 is SEHNR and CDR2 FQNEAQ (reference sequence). Trimming cost V 3 bases and J 1 base; bases outside gene matches: 1. In nucleotides, the CDR3 is TGTGCCAGCAGCTTTGGGACAGGCACAGATACGCAGTATTTT. Its protein product is CASSFGTGTDTQYF.

The table lists this clone with a few counts. The genes are TRBV14 and TRBJ2-5; TRBD1 agrees at 7 bases. This CDR3 spans 16 amino acids. The V gene's germline CDR1 is SGHDN and CDR2 FVKESK. V lost 3 bases to trimming and J lost 4 bases; unmatched junction nucleotides: 11. As DNA, the CDR3 is TGTGCCAGCAGCCACTACCGGACAAGGGGGCTAGAGACCCAGTACTTC. Translated, it gives CASSHYRTRGLETQYF.

The chain recombines TRBV5-4 with TRBJ1-2; TRBD1 matches 7 bases. J gave up 4 bases and V 1 base, and 4 bases lay outside the gene matches. From germline, CDR1 is SGHNT and CDR2 YYREEE (reference sequence). The CDR3 spans 14 residues. The CDR3 nucleotides read TGTGCCAGCAGCTTGAGGGGGCGAGGCTATGGCTACACCTTC. It yields the protein CASSLRGRGYGYTF.

The rearrangement links TRBV6-5 to TRBJ1-5, with 8 bases lining up with TRBD1. This CDR3 has 14 amino acids. The ends lost 0 bases at V and 6 bases at J; junction bases unmatched: 1. Germline CDR1 MNHEY, CDR2 SVGAGI. CDR3: CASSYSQGAQPQHF. CDR3 in DNA: TGTGCCAGCAGTTACTCGCAGGGGGCTCAGCCCCAGCATTTT.

V usage is TRBV4-3 and J usage is TRBJ2-7; 10 nucleotides align to TRBD2. CDR1 and CDR2 (germline): LGHNA, YSLEER. V shed 0 bases, J shed 7 bases, and the junction held 9 bases outside the gene matches. The CDR3 has 16 amino acids. CDR3 sequence reads: CASSQDRASGGLEQYF. The DNA of the CDR3 is TGCGCCAGCAGCCAAGATAGGGCTAGCGGGGGCCTAGAGCAGTACTTC.